This section outlines one T cell receptor beta chain sequence together with its context. The antigen remains undetermined. V lost 4 bases, J lost 3 bases, and 8 bases stayed unmatched. The V gene's germline CDR1 is KGHSH and CDR2 LQKENI. The CDR3 is 16 residues long. The data were obtained in a study of shared clonotypes between healthy human individuals. A CD45RA-negative memory subset and a CD45RA+ naive subset were separated from the CD4+ cells. General study points: An anticipated effect of sequencing depth on clonotype sharing among donors was recognized. It was the non-shared clonotypes that had lower generation probabilities than clonotypes shared by all four donors.

At deep level, the assay was performed. The protocol was immunoSEQ multiplex PCR, while the TCRdb copy is restricted to in-frame clones and leaves out a portion. The data hold millions of clones, with about 92% observed a single time. The sequenced sample was naive CD4+ T cells from PBMCs. The subset is: CD45RA+ positively selected. The sequence came from a man aged 18 to 29 in good health. Some clones in this sample may be carry-over from other donors' samples. This chain joins TRBV18 and TRBJ1-3; 8 bases agree with TRBD1. The DNA of the CDR3 is TGTGCCAGCTCACTCTATCAGGGGGCACATGGAAACACCATATATTTT. This sequence encodes CASSLYQGAHGNTIYF.